This T cell receptor (beta chain) was sequenced for a study of T cells in Graves' hyperthyroidism and ophthalmopathy. TCR beta CDR3 region amplification was performed from RNA transcripts. Primed by the HTBI set, a first-round RT-PCR was run on the TCR CDR3. One entry per CDR3 protein, called by TCRdb with MiXCR from the multiplex PCR reads. Of approximately 610,000 distinct CDR3 sequences listed, roughly 15% are singletons. The V and J ends lost 2 bases and 2 bases respectively, with 15 bases between them. Germline V gives CDR1 ENHRY, CDR2 SYGVKD. This CDR3 contains 16 residues. General study findings and limits: Patients with ophthalmopathy were separated from those with stable hyperthyroidism by a 13 V-J model. The majority of expanded thyroid clonotypes above 0.001 also appeared in blood.

Many counts were recorded for this clonotype. Its antigen is unidentified. The J gene is TRBJ2-5, the V gene TRBV10-3; no definite D call. The TCR sequence derives from a woman in her thirties or forties with Graves' ophthalmopathy. The sequenced material came from blood. The CDR3 loop reads CAISEGQRVFQETQYF. DNA of the CDR3: TGTGCCATCAGTGAGGGGCAAAGGGTTTTTCAAGAGACCCAGTACTTC.